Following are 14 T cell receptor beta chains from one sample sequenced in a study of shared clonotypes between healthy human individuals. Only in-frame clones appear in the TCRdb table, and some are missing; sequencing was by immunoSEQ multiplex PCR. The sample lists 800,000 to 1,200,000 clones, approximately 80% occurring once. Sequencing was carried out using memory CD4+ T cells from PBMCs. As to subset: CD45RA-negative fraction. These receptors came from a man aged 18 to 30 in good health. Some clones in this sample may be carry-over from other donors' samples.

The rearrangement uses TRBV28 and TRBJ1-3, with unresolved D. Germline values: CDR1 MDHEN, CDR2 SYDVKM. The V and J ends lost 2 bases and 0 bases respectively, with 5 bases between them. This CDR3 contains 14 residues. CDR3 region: CASSLLSSGNTIYF. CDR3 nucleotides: TGTGCCAGCAGTTTACTATCCTCTGGAAACACCATATATTTT.

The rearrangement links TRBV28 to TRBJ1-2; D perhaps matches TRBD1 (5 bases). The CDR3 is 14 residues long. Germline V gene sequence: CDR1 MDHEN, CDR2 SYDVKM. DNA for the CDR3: TGTGCGATCAATACCGGGACCGCGGGTTATGGCTACACCTTC. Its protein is CAINTGTAGYGYTF.

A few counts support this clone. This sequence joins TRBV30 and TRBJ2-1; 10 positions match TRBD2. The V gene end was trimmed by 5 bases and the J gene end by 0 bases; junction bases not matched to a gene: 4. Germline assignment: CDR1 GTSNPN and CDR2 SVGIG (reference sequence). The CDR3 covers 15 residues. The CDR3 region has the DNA TGTGCCTGGGGGGGACTAGCGAACTCCTACAATGAGCAGTTCTTC. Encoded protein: CAWGGLANSYNEQFF.

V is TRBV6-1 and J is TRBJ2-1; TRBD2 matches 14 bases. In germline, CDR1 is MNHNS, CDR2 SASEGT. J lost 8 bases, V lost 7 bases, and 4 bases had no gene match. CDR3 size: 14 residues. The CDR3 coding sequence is TGTGCCAGCACCGGGACTAGCGGGAGCTATGAGCAGTTCTTC. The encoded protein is CASTGTSGSYEQFF.

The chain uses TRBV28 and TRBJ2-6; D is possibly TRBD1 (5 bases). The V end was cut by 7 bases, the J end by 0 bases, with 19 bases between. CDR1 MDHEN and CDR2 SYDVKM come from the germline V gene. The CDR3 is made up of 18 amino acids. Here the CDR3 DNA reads TGTGCCAGCACCAGAGGCAGGGTAACAAGCTCTGGGGCCAACGTCCTGACTTTC. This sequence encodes CASTRGRVTSSGANVLTF.

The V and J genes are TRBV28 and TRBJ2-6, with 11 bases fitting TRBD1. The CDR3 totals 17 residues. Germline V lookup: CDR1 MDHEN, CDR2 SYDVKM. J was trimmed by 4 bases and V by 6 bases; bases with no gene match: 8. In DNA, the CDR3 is TGTGCCAGCAGCCCAGGACAGGGGGCAGGAGGGGCCAACGTCCTGACTTTC. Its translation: CASSPGQGAGGANVLTF.

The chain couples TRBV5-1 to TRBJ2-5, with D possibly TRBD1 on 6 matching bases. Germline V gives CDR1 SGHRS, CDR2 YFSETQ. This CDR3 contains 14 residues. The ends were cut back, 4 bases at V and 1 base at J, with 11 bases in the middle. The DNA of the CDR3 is TGCGCCAGCAGCCTTCAGGGGTTCCAAGAGACCCAGTACTTC. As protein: CASSLQGFQETQYF.

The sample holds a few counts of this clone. This CDR3 is CASSLQGALNTEAFF. CDR3 DNA: TGCGCCAGCAGCCTACAGGGGGCACTGAACACTGAAGCTTTCTTT. The chain has TRBV5-1 and TRBJ1-1; 9 nucleotides align to TRBD1. In germline, CDR1 is SGHRS, CDR2 YFSETQ. The CDR3 spans 15 residues. The V and J ends lost 4 bases and 0 bases, in that order; junction bases with no gene match: 4.

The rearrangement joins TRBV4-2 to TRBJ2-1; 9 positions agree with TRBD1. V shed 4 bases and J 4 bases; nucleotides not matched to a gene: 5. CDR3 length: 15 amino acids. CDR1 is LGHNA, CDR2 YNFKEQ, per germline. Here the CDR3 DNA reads TGTGCCAGCAGCCGGACCGGGACAGGGTACAATGAGCAGTTCTTC. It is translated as CASSRTGTGYNEQFF.

The DNA for the CDR3 is TGTGCCAGCAGCCTCACAGGGGGCGAGCAGTTCTTC. Encoded protein: CASSLTGGEQFF. The V call is TRBV7-6, the J call TRBJ2-1; 9 bases line up with TRBD1. CDR1 is SGHVS, CDR2 FNYEAQ, per germline. The length of the CDR3 is 12 residues. V lost 5 bases and J lost 10; bases outside the gene matches: 3.

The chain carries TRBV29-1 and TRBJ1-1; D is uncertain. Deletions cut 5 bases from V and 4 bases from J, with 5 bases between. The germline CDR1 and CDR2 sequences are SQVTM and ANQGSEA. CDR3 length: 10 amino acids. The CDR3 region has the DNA TGCAGCGTTCTTTCCACTGAAGCTTTCTTT. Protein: CSVLSTEAFF.

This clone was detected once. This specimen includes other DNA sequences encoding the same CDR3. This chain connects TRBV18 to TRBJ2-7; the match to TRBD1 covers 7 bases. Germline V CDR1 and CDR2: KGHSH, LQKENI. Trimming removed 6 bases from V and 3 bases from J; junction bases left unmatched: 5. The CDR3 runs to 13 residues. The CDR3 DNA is TGTGCCAGCTCCCCTAGGGACAGCTACGAGCAGTACTTC. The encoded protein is CASSPRDSYEQYF.

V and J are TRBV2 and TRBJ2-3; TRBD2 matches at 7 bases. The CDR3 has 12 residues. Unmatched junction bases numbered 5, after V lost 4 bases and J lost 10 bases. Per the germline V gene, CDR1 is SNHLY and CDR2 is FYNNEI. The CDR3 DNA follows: TGTGCCAGCAGTGCCCGGGGGGACGCGCAGTATTTT. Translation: CASSARGDAQYF.

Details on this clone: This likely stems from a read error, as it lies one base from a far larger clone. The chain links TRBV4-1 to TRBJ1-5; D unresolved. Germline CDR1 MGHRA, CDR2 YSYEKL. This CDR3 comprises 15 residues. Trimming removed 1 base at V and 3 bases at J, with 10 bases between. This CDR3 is CASSQVPQDNQPQHF. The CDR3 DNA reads TGCGCCAGCAGCCAAGTCCCGCAGGACAATCAGCCCCAGCATTTT.